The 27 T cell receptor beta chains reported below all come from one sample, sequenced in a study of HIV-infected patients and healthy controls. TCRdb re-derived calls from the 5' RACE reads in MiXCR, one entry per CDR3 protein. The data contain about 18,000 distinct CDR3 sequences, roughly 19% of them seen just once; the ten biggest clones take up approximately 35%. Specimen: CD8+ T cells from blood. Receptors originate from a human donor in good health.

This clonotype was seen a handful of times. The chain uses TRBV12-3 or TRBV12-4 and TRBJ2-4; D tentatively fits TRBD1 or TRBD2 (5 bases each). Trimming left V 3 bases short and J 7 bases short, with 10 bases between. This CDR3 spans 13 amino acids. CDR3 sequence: CASSLGPGNIQYF. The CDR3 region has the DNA TGTGCCAGCAGTTTGGGACCCGGGAACATTCAGTACTTC.

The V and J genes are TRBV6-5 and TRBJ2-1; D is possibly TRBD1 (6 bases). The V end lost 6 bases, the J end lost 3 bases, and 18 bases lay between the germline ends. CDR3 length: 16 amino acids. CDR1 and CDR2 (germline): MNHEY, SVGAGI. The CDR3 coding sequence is TGTGCCAGCAGAATGGGGCAGGGGCAGGACTACAATGAGCAGTTCTTC. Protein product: CASRMGQGQDYNEQFF.

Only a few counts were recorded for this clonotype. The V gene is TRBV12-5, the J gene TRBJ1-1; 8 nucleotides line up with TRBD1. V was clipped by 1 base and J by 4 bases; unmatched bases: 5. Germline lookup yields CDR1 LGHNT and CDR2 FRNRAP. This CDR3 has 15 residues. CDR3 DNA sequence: TGTGCTAGTGGTTTGGCGGACAGGGTGAGCACTGAAGCTTTCTTT. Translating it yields CASGLADRVSTEAFF.

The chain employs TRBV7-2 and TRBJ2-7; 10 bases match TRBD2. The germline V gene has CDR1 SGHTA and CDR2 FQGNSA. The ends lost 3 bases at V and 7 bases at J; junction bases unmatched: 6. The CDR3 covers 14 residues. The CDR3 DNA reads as TGTGCCAGCAGCTTGACAGCGGGGGGGCGGGAGCAGTACTTC. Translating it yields CASSLTAGGREQYF.

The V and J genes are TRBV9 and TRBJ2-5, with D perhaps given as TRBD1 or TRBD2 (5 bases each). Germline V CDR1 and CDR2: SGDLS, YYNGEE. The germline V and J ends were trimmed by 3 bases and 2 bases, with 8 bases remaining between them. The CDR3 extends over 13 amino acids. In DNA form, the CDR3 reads TGTGCCAGCAGCGGGGGGAGTCAAGAGACCCAGTACTTC. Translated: CASSGGSQETQYF.

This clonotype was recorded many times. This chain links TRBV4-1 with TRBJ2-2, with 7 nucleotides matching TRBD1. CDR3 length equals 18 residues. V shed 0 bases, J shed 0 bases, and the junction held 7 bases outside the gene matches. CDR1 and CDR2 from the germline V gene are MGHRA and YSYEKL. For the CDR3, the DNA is TGCGCCAGCAGCCAAGAGCCGCCCGGGACAGCGAACACCGGGGAGCTGTTTTTT. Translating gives CASSQEPPGTANTGELFF.

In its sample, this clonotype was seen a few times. Here the CDR3 reads CASSLVVAENEKLFF. DNA for the CDR3: TGTGCCAGCAGCTTAGTGGTCGCGGAGAATGAAAAACTGTTTTTT. This sequence joins TRBV7-8 and TRBJ1-4; D gene ambiguous. The germline V gene has CDR1 SGHVS and CDR2 FQNEAQ. V shed 1 base and J shed 5 bases, with 11 bases lying between them. CDR3 length: 15 residues. The full variable domain, completed using reference TRBV7-8 and TRBJ1-4, is GAGVSQSPRYKVAKRGQDVALRCDPISGHVSLFWYQQALGQGPEFLTYFQNEAQLDKSGLPSDRFFAERPEGSVSTLKIQRTQQEDSAVYLCASSLVVAENEKLFFGSGTQLSVL.

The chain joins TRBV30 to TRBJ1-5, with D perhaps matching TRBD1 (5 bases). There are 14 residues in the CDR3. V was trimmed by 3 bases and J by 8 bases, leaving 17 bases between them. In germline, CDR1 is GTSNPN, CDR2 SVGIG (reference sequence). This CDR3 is CAWSPTGTIEPQHF. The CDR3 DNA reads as TGTGCCTGGAGCCCTACAGGTACGATCGAGCCCCAGCATTTT.

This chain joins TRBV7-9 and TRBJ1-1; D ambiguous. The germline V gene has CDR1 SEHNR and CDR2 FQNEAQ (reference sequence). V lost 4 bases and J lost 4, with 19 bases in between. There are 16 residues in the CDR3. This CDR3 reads CASSSTDGLVGTEAFF. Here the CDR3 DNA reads TGTGCCAGCAGCTCCACCGACGGGCTAGTAGGCACTGAAGCTTTCTTT. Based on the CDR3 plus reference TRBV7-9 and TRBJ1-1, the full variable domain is DTGVSQNPRHKITKRGQNVTFRCDPISEHNRLYWYRQTLGQGPEFLTYFQNEAQLEKSRLLSDRFSAERPKGSFSTLEIQRTEQGDSAMYLCASSSTDGLVGTEAFFGQGTRLTVV.

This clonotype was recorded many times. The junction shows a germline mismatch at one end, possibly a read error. The CDR3 spells CASSSYLDYGYTF. The CDR3 DNA sequence: TGTGCCAGCAGTAGCTACCTGGACTACGGCTACACCTTC. J is TRBJ1-2 and V is TRBV27; no definite D call. This CDR3 comprises 13 residues. Germline V lookup: CDR1 MNHEY, CDR2 SMNVEV (reference sequence).

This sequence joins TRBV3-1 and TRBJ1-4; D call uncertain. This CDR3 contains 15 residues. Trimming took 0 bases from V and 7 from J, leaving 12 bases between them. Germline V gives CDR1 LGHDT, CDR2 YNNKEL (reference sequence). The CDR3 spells CASSQEDLNGEKLFF. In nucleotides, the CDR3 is TGTGCCAGCAGCCAAGAGGATCTAAACGGTGAAAAACTGTTTTTT.

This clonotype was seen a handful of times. The CDR3 protein is CASSLYNEQFF. The CDR3, as DNA: TGTGCCAGCAGTCTTTACAATGAGCAGTTCTTC. The chain combines TRBV25-1 with TRBJ2-1, with D unresolved. Per germline, CDR1 MGHDK and CDR2 SYGVNS. The CDR3 is 11 residues long. V was clipped by 5 bases and J by 4 bases, with 3 bases between them.

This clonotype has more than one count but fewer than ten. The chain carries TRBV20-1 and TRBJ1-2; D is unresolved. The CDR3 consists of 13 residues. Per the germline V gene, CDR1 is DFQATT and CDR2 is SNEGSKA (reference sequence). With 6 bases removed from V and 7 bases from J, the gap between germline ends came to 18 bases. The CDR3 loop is CSAPGGVSGGYTF. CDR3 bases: TGCAGTGCCCCAGGTGGGGTCTCGGGTGGCTACACCTTC.

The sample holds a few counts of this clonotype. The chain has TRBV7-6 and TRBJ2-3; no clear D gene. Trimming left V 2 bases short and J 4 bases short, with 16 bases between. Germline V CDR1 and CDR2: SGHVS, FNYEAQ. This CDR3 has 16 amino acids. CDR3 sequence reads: CASSLITASLADTQYF. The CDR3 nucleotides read TGTGCCAGCAGCTTAATAACGGCTAGTCTAGCAGATACGCAGTATTTT.

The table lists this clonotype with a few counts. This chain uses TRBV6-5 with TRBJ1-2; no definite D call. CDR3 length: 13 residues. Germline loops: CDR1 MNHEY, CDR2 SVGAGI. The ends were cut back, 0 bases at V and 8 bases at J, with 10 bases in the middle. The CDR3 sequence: CASSYSSGRGYTF. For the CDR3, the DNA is TGTGCCAGCAGTTACTCGTCAGGCAGGGGCTACACCTTC.

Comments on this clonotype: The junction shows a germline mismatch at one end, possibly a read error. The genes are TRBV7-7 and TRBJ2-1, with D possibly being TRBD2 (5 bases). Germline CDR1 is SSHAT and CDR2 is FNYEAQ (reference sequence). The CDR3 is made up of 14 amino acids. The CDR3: CASSLGGRYNEQFF. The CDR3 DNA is TGTGCTAGCAGCTTAGGAGGACGGTACAATGAGCAGTTCTTC.

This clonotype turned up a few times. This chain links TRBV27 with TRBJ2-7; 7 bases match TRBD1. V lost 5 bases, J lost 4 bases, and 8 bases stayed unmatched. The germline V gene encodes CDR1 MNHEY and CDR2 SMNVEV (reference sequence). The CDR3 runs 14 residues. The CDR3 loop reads CASSPGTAPYEQYF. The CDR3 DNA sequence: TGTGCCAGCAGTCCTGGGACAGCGCCGTACGAGCAGTACTTC.

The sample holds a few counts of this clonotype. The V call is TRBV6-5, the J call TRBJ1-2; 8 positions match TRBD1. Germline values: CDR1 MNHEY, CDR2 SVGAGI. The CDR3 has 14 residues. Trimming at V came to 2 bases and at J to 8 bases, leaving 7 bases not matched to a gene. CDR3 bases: TGTGCCAGCAGTTACCTAGCAGGGGGCGACGGCTACACCTTC. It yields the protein CASSYLAGGDGYTF.

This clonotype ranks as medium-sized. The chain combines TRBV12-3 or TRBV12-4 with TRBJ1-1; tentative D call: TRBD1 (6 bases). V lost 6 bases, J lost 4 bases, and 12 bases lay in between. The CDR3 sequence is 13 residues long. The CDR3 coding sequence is TGTGCCAGCAGAAGACAGGAGGTCACTGAAGCTTTCTTT. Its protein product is CASRRQEVTEAFF.

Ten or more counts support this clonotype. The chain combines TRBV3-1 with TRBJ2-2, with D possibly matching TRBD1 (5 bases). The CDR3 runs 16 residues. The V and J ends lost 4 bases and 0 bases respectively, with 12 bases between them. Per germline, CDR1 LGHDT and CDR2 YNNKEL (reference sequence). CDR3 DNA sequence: TGTGCCAGCAGCCCTCTCGACAGCCCGAACACCGGGGAGCTGTTTTTT. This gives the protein CASSPLDSPNTGELFF.

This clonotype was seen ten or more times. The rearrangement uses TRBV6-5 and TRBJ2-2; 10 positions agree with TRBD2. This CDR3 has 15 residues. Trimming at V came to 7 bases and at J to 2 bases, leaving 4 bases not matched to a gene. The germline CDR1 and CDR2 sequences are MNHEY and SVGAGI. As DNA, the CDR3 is TGTGCCAGCACCCCTAGCGGGGGCAACACCGGGGAGCTGTTTTTT. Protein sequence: CASTPSGGNTGELFF.

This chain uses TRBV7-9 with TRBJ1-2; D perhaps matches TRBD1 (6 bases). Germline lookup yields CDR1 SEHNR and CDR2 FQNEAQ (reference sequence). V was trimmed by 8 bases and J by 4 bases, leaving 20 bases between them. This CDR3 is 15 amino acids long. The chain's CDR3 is CASSPGALPAYGYTF. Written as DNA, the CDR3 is TGTGCCAGCTCTCCGGGGGCCCTACCTGCCTATGGCTACACCTTC.

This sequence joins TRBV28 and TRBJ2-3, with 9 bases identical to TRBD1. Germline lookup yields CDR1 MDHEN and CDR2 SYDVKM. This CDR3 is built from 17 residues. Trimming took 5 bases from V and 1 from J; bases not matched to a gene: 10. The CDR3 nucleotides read TGTGCCAGCAGTCTGAGTGGGACAGGGCCCCGCACAGATACGCAGTATTTT. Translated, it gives CASSLSGTGPRTDTQYF.

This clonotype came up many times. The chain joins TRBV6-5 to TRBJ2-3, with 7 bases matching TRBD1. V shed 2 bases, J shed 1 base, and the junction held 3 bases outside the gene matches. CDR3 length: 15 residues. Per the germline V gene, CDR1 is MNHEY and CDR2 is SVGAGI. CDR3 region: CASSYVQGGTDTQYF. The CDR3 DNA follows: TGTGCCAGCAGTTACGTCCAGGGGGGCACAGATACGCAGTATTTT.

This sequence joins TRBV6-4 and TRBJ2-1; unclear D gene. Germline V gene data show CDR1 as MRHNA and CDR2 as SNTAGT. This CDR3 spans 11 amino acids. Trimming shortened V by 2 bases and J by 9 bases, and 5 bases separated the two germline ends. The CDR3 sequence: CASSDGLEQFF. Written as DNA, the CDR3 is TGTGCCAGCAGTGACGGGCTTGAGCAGTTCTTC.

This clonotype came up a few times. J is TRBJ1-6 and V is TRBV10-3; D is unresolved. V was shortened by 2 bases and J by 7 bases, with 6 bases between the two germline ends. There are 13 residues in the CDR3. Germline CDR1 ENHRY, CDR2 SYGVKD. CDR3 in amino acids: CAISEVGNSPLHF. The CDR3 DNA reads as TGTGCCATCAGTGAGGTGGGGAATTCACCCCTCCACTTT.

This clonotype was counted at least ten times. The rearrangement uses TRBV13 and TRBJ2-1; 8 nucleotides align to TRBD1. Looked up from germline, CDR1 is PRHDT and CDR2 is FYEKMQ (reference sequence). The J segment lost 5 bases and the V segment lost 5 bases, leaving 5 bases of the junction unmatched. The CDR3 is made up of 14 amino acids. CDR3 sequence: CASSPDRDDNEQFF. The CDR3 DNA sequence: TGTGCCAGCAGCCCGGACAGGGACGACAATGAGCAGTTCTTC.